These 8 T cell receptor beta chains originate from one sample sequenced in a study of post-analysis software for immune sequencing data. Unique molecular identifiers were present in the TCR beta cDNA libraries. TCRdb ran MiXCR on the PCR reads and lists one entry per CDR3 protein. The profile shows a few hundred thousand distinct CDR3 sequences, approximately 46% of them singletons. No antigen has been identified for these receptors. Study observations and caveats: Higher frequency in patients than in controls was seen for about five TRBV segments, with TRBV5-6, TRBV5-1 and TRBV20-1 among them.

Sequencing was done on a sample of blood. The receptors originated from a girl under 18 with multiple sclerosis.

This clonotype was recorded a few times. The chain uses TRBV4-3 and TRBJ2-3; 10 bases fit TRBD2. In germline, CDR1 is LGHNA, CDR2 YSLEER. The CDR3 loop spans 17 amino acids. J lost 6 bases, V lost 0 bases, and 9 bases had no gene match. CDR3 in amino acids: CASSQDRASGSEDTQYF. CDR3 nucleotides: TGCGCCAGCAGCCAAGACCGGGCTAGCGGGAGTGAGGATACGCAGTATTTT.

The J gene is TRBJ1-6, the V gene TRBV12-3 or TRBV12-4; a possible D gene is TRBD1 (6 bases). Between the trimmed V and J ends, which lost 3 bases and 7 bases, there was a span of 13 bases. There are 15 residues in the CDR3. CDR3 in amino acids: CASSLQQGTNSPLHF. The CDR3 bases are TGTGCCAGCAGTTTGCAGCAGGGGACCAATTCACCCCTCCACTTT.

The J gene is TRBJ1-5, the V gene TRBV28, with 8 bases lining up with TRBD1. This CDR3 region has 15 residues. CDR1 and CDR2 from the germline V gene are MDHEN and SYDVKM. The V gene end was trimmed by 3 bases and the J gene end by 2 bases; junction bases not matched to a gene: 3. CDR3 in DNA: TGTGCCAGCAGTTTCCAGGGGGCTGGCAATCAGCCCCAGCATTTT. This gives the protein CASSFQGAGNQPQHF. The full variable domain, its missing parts supplied by reference TRBV28 and TRBJ1-5, is DVKVTQSSRYLVKRTGEKVFLECVQDMDHENMFWYRQDPGLGLRLIYFSYDVKMKEKGDIPEGYSVSREKKERFSLILESASTNQTSMYLCASSFQGAGNQPQHFGDGTRLSIL.

The V and J genes are TRBV4-1 and TRBJ1-1; 7 nucleotides agree with TRBD1. The junction had 2 bases not matched to a gene; V was cut back by 4 bases and J by 0 bases. Per the germline V gene, CDR1 is MGHRA and CDR2 is YSYEKL. This CDR3 spans 14 amino acids. The CDR3 coding sequence is TGCGCCAGCAGCCCCAGGGGGATGAACACTGAAGCTTTCTTT. Translated, it gives CASSPRGMNTEAFF.

The chain recombines TRBV7-9 with TRBJ2-7; a weak D match, TRBD1 (6 bases). V was shortened by 2 bases and J by 2 bases, with 10 bases between the two germline ends. Per germline, CDR1 SEHNR and CDR2 FQNEAQ (reference sequence). This CDR3 has 14 residues. CDR3 bases: TGTGCCAGCAGCTTAAGTCCAGGGGCCTACGAGCAGTACTTC. It yields the protein CASSLSPGAYEQYF.

The V gene is TRBV28, the J gene TRBJ2-5; the D gene is possibly TRBD2 (6 bases). Germline V gives CDR1 MDHEN, CDR2 SYDVKM. V was cut by 6 bases and J by 11 bases, with 28 bases left in between. There are 16 residues in the CDR3. CDR3 in amino acids: CASRLGVGEASREQYF. The DNA of the CDR3 is TGTGCCAGCAGGCTGGGGGTCGGGGAGGCATCGAGGGAGCAGTACTTC.

CDR3 sequence: CASSPRTGNTYNEQFF. CDR3 coding DNA: TGTGCCAGCAGCCCGCGGACAGGCAATACCTACAATGAGCAGTTCTTC. The rearrangement joins TRBV7-9 to TRBJ2-1, with TRBD1 matching over 7 bases. Germline values: CDR1 SEHNR, CDR2 FQNEAQ (reference sequence). The CDR3 loop spans 16 amino acids. Losses at the gene ends were 5 bases for V and 2 bases for J; bases not matched to a gene: 9.

This chain joins TRBV7-6 and TRBJ2-3; the D gene is possibly TRBD1 (5 bases). CDR1 SGHVS and CDR2 FNYEAQ come from the germline V gene. The V gene lost 5 bases and the J gene lost 0 bases, with 18 bases spanning the gap. This CDR3 comprises 17 residues. The CDR3 bases are TGTGCCAGCAGCCCCCACCTCGACAGACAGAGCACAGATACGCAGTATTTT. It translates to CASSPHLDRQSTDTQYF.